This TCR beta chain was identified during a study of OX40 agonist ivuxolimab in advanced cancers. Study at large: With ivuxolimab, an agonistic anti-OX40 (CD134) antibody, patients were treated. Patients were treated with intravenous ivuxolimab, dosed at 0.01 to 10 mg/kg and infused every 2 weeks. Of mixed ages from about 20 to 85 and averaging about 56 years, the group was approximately 80% male.

CDR1 and CDR2 (germline): KGHSH, LQKENI. The ends lost 2 bases at V and 4 bases at J; junction bases unmatched: 2. The CDR3 has 15 amino acids. Overall study findings and caveats: Mean expanded clone counts were higher in CD8+ than CD4+ T cells.

Details on this clone: Its antigen remains unidentified.

Repertoires were generated with immunoSEQ multiplex PCR, while TCRdb's copy carries only in-frame clones and drops some. The sample has around 77,000 clones; about 85% are singletons. The source was CD4+ or CD8+ T cells sorted from blood, collected in a trial of the OX40 agonist ivuxolimab. The genes are TRBV18 and TRBJ2-1; 10 nucleotides align to TRBD2. This clonotype was sampled from an adult with an advanced solid tumor such as melanoma, head and neck, liver or kidney cancer. The CDR3 is CASSPTTSGYNEQFF. The CDR3 coding sequence is TGTGCCAGCTCACCAACGACTAGCGGGTACAATGAGCAGTTCTTC.